The rows below give T cell receptor beta chains drawn from one sample of a study of graft-versus-host responses after intestinal transplantation. Sequenced by immunoSEQ multiplex PCR; TCRdb stores in-frame clones only, minus some. The sample includes about 23,000 clones, about 45% of them seen just once. The sample here was alloreactive CD8+ T cells from a mixed lymphocyte reaction culture, taken before transplantation. The receptor source for this set is a human patient who was an organ donor for intestinal transplantation. Both conserved end residues are part of each CDR3. The order of the fields is CDR3 DNA, CDR3 protein, clone size, D gene, V gene, J gene. D genes are given only for firm matches. Expanded clones are given a class, and other clones once, few, many or no size at all.

TGTGCCAGCAGCAGAACAGCGGGCTATGGCTACACCTTC	CASSRTAGYGYTF	.	.	TRBV21-1	TRBJ1-2
TGTGCCAGCAGTGATCTCTGGGGGGCCTACGAGCAGTACTTC	CASSDLWGAYEQYF	few	.	TRBV2	TRBJ2-7
TGTGCCAGCAGTTTACCATACACCGGGGAGCTGTTTTTT	CASSLPYTGELFF	.	.	TRBV28	TRBJ2-2
TGTGCCAGCAGCGTAGCGGGAGGGCCCTCCTACGAGCAGTACTTC	CASSVAGGPSYEQYF	few	TRBD2	TRBV9	TRBJ2-7
TGTGCCAGCAGCCCTAATATGAACACTGAAGCTTTCTTT	CASSPNMNTEAFF	few	.	TRBV6-5	TRBJ1-1
TGTGCCTGGAGTGTGATGGGCAATCAGCCCCAGCATTTT	CAWSVMGNQPQHF	.	.	TRBV30	TRBJ1-5
TGTGCCATCAGTGAGTCGTGGGCCCGGAGCTCCTACAATGAGCAGTTCTTC	CAISESWARSSYNEQFF	.	.	TRBV10-3	TRBJ2-1
TGCAGCGTTCAAGACGGGCGCGCCTACGAGCAGTACTTC	CSVQDGRAYEQYF	.	.	TRBV29-1	TRBJ2-7
TGCAGTGCTATGGGTCGGTATGGCTACACCTTC	CSAMGRYGYTF	.	.	TRBV20-1	TRBJ1-2
TGTGCCTGGGACATTGGGGGGGAAGGCGGGGAGACCCAGTACTTC	CAWDIGGEGGETQYF	few	TRBD2	TRBV30	TRBJ2-5
TGTGCCAGCATACGCTGGCCAGGATGGGGCAGGGACTACGAGCAGTACTTC	CASIRWPGWGRDYEQYF	.	.	TRBV2	TRBJ2-7
TGTGCCAGCAGTGTACGGGACCCCACTACCAGCTCCTACGAGCAGTACTTC	CASSVRDPTTSSYEQYF	.	.	TRBV6-1	TRBJ2-7
TGTGCCAGCAGCGTAGGGGACAGCCTCTATGGCTACACCTTC	CASSVGDSLYGYTF	.	TRBD1	TRBV9	TRBJ1-2
TGCGCCAGCAGCCCTACGGCGGGAGACTACGAGCAGTACTTC	CASSPTAGDYEQYF	.	TRBD2	TRBV4-1	TRBJ2-7
TGCAGTGCTAAACGGACCTATGGCTACACCTTC	CSAKRTYGYTF	.	.	TRBV20-1	TRBJ1-2
TGCGCCAGCAGCTTGCTAGGGACACCGAACACTGAAGCTTTCTTT	CASSLLGTPNTEAFF	.	.	TRBV5-1	TRBJ1-1
TGCGCCAGCAGCCAGGGACCCCAGGCCCCACACAATGAGCAGTTCTTC	CASSQGPQAPHNEQFF	few	.	TRBV4-3	TRBJ2-1
TGTGCCAGCAAAGAACAGGGGGTGAGAGAGACCCAGTACTTC	CASKEQGVRETQYF	.	TRBD1	TRBV6-1	TRBJ2-5
TGTGCCAGCTCGACAGGGGGATACTACGAGCAGTACTTC	CASSTGGYYEQYF	few	TRBD1	TRBV6-5	TRBJ2-7
TGTGCCAGCAGCTCATTAGGGCGGGAGCCACACAATGAGCAGTTCTTC	CASSSLGREPHNEQFF	few	TRBD2	TRBV27	TRBJ2-1
TGTGCCAGCAGTTATATGGTAGGAGGGGTTCGCCCAGATACGCAGTATTTT	CASSYMVGGVRPDTQYF	.	.	TRBV28	TRBJ2-3
TGTGCCTGGAGGGCTGCCCTCTCTGGGGCCAACGTCCTGACTTTC	CAWRAALSGANVLTF	.	.	TRBV30	TRBJ2-6
TGTGCCAGCAGCGCAACCGGGGGGAACACCGGGGAGCTGTTTTTT	CASSATGGNTGELFF	once	.	TRBV9	TRBJ2-2
TGTGCCAGCAGCCATCGGGGGCCCCCGGATACGCAGTATTTT	CASSHRGPPDTQYF	few	.	TRBV27	TRBJ2-3
TGTGCCAGCAGTTACGGGACAGGGGCCTGGGGCTACACCTTC	CASSYGTGAWGYTF	medium-sized	TRBD1	TRBV6-5	TRBJ1-2
TGTGCCAGCAGCGGACCGGTGGGGGGCGACAATCAGCCCCAGCATTTT	CASSGPVGGDNQPQHF	.	.	TRBV9	TRBJ1-5
TGTGCCAGCAGCTTAGTACAGGGACAAAACATTCAGTACTTC	CASSLVQGQNIQYF	.	.	TRBV13	TRBJ2-4
TGCGCCAGCAGCCAAGATAATTTGGGAGGCTACGAGCAGTACTTC	CASSQDNLGGYEQYF	.	.	TRBV4-3	TRBJ2-7
TGTGCCAGCAGTTTGCTAGGCGTCTACGCAGATACGCAGTATTTT	CASSLLGVYADTQYF	few	.	TRBV27	TRBJ2-3
TGTGCCAGCAGCCAGGACTCCTACGAGCAGTACTTC	CASSQDSYEQYF	few	.	TRBV4-2	TRBJ2-7
TGTGCCAGCGAGGGGATCTACAATGAGCAGTTCTTC	CASEGIYNEQFF	few	.	TRBV27	TRBJ2-1
TGTGCCAGCAGAAGCGGGAGGGCCCCCTACGAGCAGTACTTC	CASRSGRAPYEQYF	medium-sized	TRBD2	TRBV6-1	TRBJ2-7
TGTGCCAGCAGCGTAGGACTAGCGGGAGAGGGGGAGCAGTACTTC	CASSVGLAGEGEQYF	.	TRBD2	TRBV9	TRBJ2-7
TGTGCCAGCAGCCAAGAAGCCAGGGACACTGAAGCTTTCTTT	CASSQEARDTEAFF	.	.	TRBV14	TRBJ1-1
TGTGCCAGCAGGGGGAATCTCTACAGGGCCCTCCCCTACGAGCAGTACTTC	CASRGNLYRALPYEQYF	.	.	TRBV27	TRBJ2-7
TGCGCCAGCAGCCCCTTCGTGTGGTACTCCTACGAGCAGTACTTC	CASSPFVWYSYEQYF	.	.	TRBV4-1	TRBJ2-7
TGTGCCAGCAGCCAAGATAGGAGGGAGGTCACCGGGGAGCTGTTTTTT	CASSQDRREVTGELFF	.	.	TRBV4-2	TRBJ2-2
TGTGCCTGGGGGGTCACAGATACGCAGTATTTT	CAWGVTDTQYF	.	.	TRBV30	TRBJ2-3
TGTGCCAGCAGTTACGGGGGCGCCTACAATGAGCAGTTCTTC	CASSYGGAYNEQFF	.	.	TRBV6-5	TRBJ2-1
TGTGCCAGCAGCTTGACAGGGAACGGCGGGGAGCTGTTTTTT	CASSLTGNGGELFF	.	TRBD1	TRBV11-3	TRBJ2-2
TGTGCCAGCACCCCCAGCTTCACCTACGAGCAGTACTTC	CASTPSFTYEQYF	few	.	TRBV6-1	TRBJ2-7
TGCGCCAGCAGCCAATCTACAGGGTTCACAGATACGCAGTATTTT	CASSQSTGFTDTQYF	.	.	TRBV4-1	TRBJ2-3
TGTGCCAGCAGCTTGGAGGGTGCGTTTGACAGGGGGCTGGAAGATACGCAGTATTTT	CASSLEGAFDRGLEDTQYF	.	TRBD1	TRBV5-4	TRBJ2-3
TGTGCCAGCAGCATGGAAGCTGGAGGAGACGATGAGCAGTTCTTC	CASSMEAGGDDEQFF	.	.	TRBV5-4	TRBJ2-1
TGCAGTGCCACAAACCGGGGCTACACCTTC	CSATNRGYTF	.	.	TRBV20-1	TRBJ1-2
TGCAGCGAGATAGGGCCCTATTTTCCTAGACGCGAGCAGTACTTC	CSEIGPYFPRREQYF	.	.	TRBV29-1	TRBJ2-7
TGCGCCAGCAGCCAAGATTGGGGACGGGAGCAGTTCTTC	CASSQDWGREQFF	.	.	TRBV4-3	TRBJ2-1
TGTGCCAGCAGTTCCACCCTCGGGGACAGGGGGGCCGGGGAGCTGTTTTTT	CASSSTLGDRGAGELFF	once	TRBD1	TRBV28	TRBJ2-2
TGTGCCAGCAGCACTACTAGCACAGATACGCAGTATTTT	CASSTTSTDTQYF	.	.	TRBV21-1	TRBJ2-3
TGTGCCAGCAGCTTAACAGGGGGCTATGGCTACACCTTC	CASSLTGGYGYTF	medium-sized	.	TRBV7-3	TRBJ1-2
TGCGCCAGCAGCCAAGTGTACCTTTCTGGAAACACCATATATTTT	CASSQVYLSGNTIYF	few	.	TRBV4-3	TRBJ1-3
TGCAGCGTTTACGGGACAGGGGAAACGTACAATGAGCAGTTCTTC	CSVYGTGETYNEQFF	.	TRBD1	TRBV29-1	TRBJ2-1
TGTGCCAGCAGCTTAGGGGTATCCCCCACCGGGGAGCTGTTTTTT	CASSLGVSPTGELFF	.	.	TRBV11-2	TRBJ2-2
TGTGCCAGCACCAAGGCAGGGGGTACCGATGAGCAGTTCTTC	CASTKAGGTDEQFF	.	TRBD1	TRBV6-5	TRBJ2-1
TGTGCCAGCAGCCCGCGACTAGCGGGAGGGCCGTTCCCCTACGAGCAGTACTTC	CASSPRLAGGPFPYEQYF	.	TRBD2	TRBV4-2	TRBJ2-7
TGCGCCAGCAGCTTGGGGAGTCCCACAGATACGCAGTATTTT	CASSLGSPTDTQYF	.	.	TRBV5-1	TRBJ2-3
TGTGCCAGCAGTCTGAGGGGGTTCTCCTACGAGCAGTACTTC	CASSLRGFSYEQYF	.	.	TRBV28	TRBJ2-7